This T cell receptor beta chain is drawn from a study of a mutant IDH1 vaccine in newly diagnosed glioma. Overall study: Antecedent treatment encompassed radiotherapy, temozolomide, or their combination; the majority received both.

Noted time point: baseline, week 1 (first vaccination visit). Treatment denoted: pre-vaccination baseline after standard-of-care therapy. The assay was immunoSEQ multiplex PCR, and TCRdb's table has in-frame clones only and misses some. The sample records approximately 92,000 clones, 80% being singletons. This material consisted of PBMCs, taken from a glioma patient treated with radiotherapy, temozolomide or both. The TCR sequence derives from a man aged 35-49 years with glioma.

The CDR3 sequence is CASSLAAGAGKAGNTIYF. The CDR3 nucleotides read TGTGCCAGCAGCTTAGCTGCCGGGGCGGGGAAAGCTGGAAACACCATATATTTT. The rearrangement joins TRBV7-2 to TRBJ1-3; TRBD1 might be the D (5 bases). The CDR3 contains 18 residues. Germline CDR1 is SGHTA and CDR2 is FQGNSA. V was cut by 0 bases and J by 2 bases, with 17 bases left in between. Full variable domain (missing parts from reference TRBV7-2 and TRBJ1-3): GAGVSQSPSNKVTEKGKDVELRCDPISGHTALYWYRQSLGQGLEFLIYFQGNSAPDKSGLPSDRFSAERTGGSVSTLTIQRTQQEDSAVYLCASSLAAGAGKAGNTIYFGEGSWLTVV.